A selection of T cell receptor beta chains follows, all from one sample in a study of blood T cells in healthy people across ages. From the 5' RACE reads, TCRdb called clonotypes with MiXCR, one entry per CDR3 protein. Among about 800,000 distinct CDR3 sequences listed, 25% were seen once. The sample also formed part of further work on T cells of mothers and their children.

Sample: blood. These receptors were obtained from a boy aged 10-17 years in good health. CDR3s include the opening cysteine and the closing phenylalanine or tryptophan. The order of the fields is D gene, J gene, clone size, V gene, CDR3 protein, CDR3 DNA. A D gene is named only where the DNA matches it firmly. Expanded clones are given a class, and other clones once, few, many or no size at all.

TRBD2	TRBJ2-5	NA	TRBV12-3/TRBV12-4	CASSFGGSSSETQYF	TGTGCCAGCAGTTTTGGCGGGAGTAGTTCAGAGACCCAGTACTTC
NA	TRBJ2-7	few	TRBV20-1	CSARPSELAAYTTYEQYF	TGCAGTGCTAGACCCTCCGAGCTCGCGGCATACACGACCTACGAGCAGTACTTC
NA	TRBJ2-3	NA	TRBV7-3	CASSLRPTADTQYF	TGTGCCAGCAGCTTAAGGCCCACCGCAGATACGCAGTATTTT
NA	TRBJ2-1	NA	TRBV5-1	CASSLVGQGVNEQFF	TGCGCCAGCAGCTTGGTGGGTCAGGGAGTGAATGAGCAGTTCTTC
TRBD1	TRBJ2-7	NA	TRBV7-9	CASSFVPGQETYEQYF	TGTGCCAGCAGCTTTGTTCCGGGACAGGAGACCTACGAGCAGTACTTC
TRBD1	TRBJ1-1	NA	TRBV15	CATSRLPPGQPNTEAFF	TGTGCCACCAGCCGCCTCCCCCCGGGACAGCCGAACACTGAAGCTTTCTTT
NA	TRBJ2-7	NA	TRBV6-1	CASSSNSAGYEQYF	TGTGCCAGCAGCTCCAATTCCGCAGGTTACGAGCAGTACTTC
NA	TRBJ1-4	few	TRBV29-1	CSALIWEKLFF	TGCAGCGCCCTAATTTGGGAAAAACTGTTTTTT
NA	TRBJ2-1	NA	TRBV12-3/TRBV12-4	CAAGRRRPYNEQFF	TGTGCCGCGGGTCGGCGGCGACCTTACAATGAGCAGTTCTTC
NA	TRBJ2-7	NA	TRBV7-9	CASSLGVGNLYEQYF	TGTGCCAGCAGCTTAGGGGTCGGGAACCTGTACGAGCAGTACTTC
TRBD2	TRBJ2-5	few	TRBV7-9	CASSPRMVSSGGPQETQYF	TGTGCCAGCAGCCCTAGAATGGTTTCTAGCGGGGGGCCTCAAGAGACCCAGTACTTC
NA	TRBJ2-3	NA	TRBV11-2	CASSLWTGFTDTQYF	TGTGCCAGCAGCTTATGGACTGGTTTCACAGATACGCAGTATTTT
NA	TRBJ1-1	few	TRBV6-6	CASTLRGRGTEAFF	TGTGCCAGCACCCTACGGGGGAGGGGCACTGAAGCTTTCTTT
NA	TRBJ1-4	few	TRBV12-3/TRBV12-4	CASRNPPEEKLFF	TGTGCCAGCAGAAACCCGCCAGAGGAAAAACTGTTTTTT
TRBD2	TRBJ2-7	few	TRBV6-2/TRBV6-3	CASTPLAGLTCEQYF	TGTGCCAGCACCCCACTAGCGGGGTTAACCTGCGAGCAGTACTTC
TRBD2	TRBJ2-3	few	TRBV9	CASSPRTSGHRTDTQYF	TGTGCCAGCAGCCCCCGGACTAGCGGGCACCGCACAGATACGCAGTATTTT
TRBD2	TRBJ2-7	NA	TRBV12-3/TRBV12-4	CASSLERGASYEQYF	TGTGCCAGCAGTTTAGAGCGGGGGGCCTCCTACGAGCAGTACTTC
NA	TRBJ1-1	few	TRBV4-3	CASSLRTYTEAFF	TGCGCCAGCAGCCTCCGGACATACACTGAAGCTTTCTTT
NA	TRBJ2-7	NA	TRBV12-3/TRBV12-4	CASTLGAQGYEQYF	TGTGCCAGCACACTAGGGGCGCAGGGCTACGAGCAGTACTTC
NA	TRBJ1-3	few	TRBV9	CASTRGVGNSGNTIYF	TGTGCCAGCACCCGAGGGGTGGGGAACTCTGGAAACACCATATATTTT
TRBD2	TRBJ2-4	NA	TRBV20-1	CSARVAGEPLQYF	TGCAGTGCTAGAGTCGCGGGGGAACCCCTTCAGTACTTC
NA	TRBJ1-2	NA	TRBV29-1	CSVEDRPGNYGYTF	TGCAGCGTTGAAGATCGACCAGGGAACTATGGCTACACCTTC
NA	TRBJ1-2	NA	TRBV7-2	CASSLRGNGYTF	TGTGCCAGCAGCTTAAGGGGGAATGGCTACACCTTC
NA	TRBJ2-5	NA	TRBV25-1	CASSDLGQIQETQYF	TGTGCCAGCAGTGACCTGGGACAAATCCAAGAGACCCAGTACTTC
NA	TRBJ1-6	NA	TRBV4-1	CASSQKSKKPLHF	TGCGCCAGCAGCCAGAAATCGAAAAAACCCCTCCACTTT
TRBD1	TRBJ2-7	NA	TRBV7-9	CASSFGQESYEQYF	TGTGCCAGCAGCTTTGGACAGGAGTCCTACGAGCAGTACTTC
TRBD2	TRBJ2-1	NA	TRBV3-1	CASSQEPAGGQDNEQFF	TGTGCCAGCAGCCAAGAACCAGCGGGAGGGCAGGACAATGAGCAGTTCTTC
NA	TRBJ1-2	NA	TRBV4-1	CASSQDSSLAGYTF	TGCGCCAGCAGCCAAGACAGTTCCCTGGCCGGCTACACCTTC
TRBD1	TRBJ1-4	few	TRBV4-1	CASSQLGQARNEKLFF	TGCGCCAGCAGCCAACTTGGACAGGCTAGGAATGAAAAACTGTTTTTT
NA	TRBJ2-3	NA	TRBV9	CASSVYGGGDTQYF	TGTGCCAGCAGCGTATACGGGGGCGGGGATACGCAGTATTTT
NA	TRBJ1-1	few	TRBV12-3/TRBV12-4	CASSPYPGPPNTEAFF	TGTGCCAGCAGCCCTTATCCGGGACCCCCGAACACTGAAGCTTTCTTT
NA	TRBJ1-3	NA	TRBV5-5	CASSLTDSYRSGNTIYF	TGTGCCAGCAGCCTGACGGACAGTTACCGCTCTGGAAACACCATATATTTT
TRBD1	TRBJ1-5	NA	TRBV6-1	CASSEDLGQGLSNQPQHF	TGTGCCAGCAGTGAAGATCTGGGACAGGGGCTAAGTAATCAGCCCCAGCATTTT
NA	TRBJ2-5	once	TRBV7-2	CAISQARETQYF	TGTGCCATCTCCCAGGCGCGGGAGACCCAGTACTTC
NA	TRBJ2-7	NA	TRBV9	CASSVGDMGTYEQYF	TGTGCCAGCAGCGTAGGCGACATGGGTACCTACGAGCAGTACTTC
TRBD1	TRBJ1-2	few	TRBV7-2	CASSPTGQGYTF	TGTGCCAGCAGCCCGACAGGGCAGGGCTACACCTTC
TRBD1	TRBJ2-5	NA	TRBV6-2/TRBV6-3	CASTGGYGDQETQYF	TGTGCCAGCACAGGGGGCTACGGGGATCAAGAGACCCAGTACTTC
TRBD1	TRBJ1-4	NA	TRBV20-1	CGAGQGYEKLFF	TGCGGAGCGGGACAGGGCTATGAAAAACTGTTTTTT
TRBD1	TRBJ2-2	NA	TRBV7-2	CASSPKGTGDAGELFF	TGTGCCAGCAGTCCAAAGGGGACAGGGGATGCCGGGGAGCTGTTTTTT
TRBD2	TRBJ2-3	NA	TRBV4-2	CASSPPDAAGGTDTQYF	TGTGCCAGCAGCCCTCCGGATGCAGCGGGAGGAACAGATACGCAGTATTTT
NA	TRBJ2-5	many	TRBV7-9	CASSLVGTQETQYF	TGTGCCAGCAGCTTAGTCGGCACCCAAGAGACCCAGTACTTC
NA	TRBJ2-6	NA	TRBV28	CASSLAQGGSSGANVLTF	TGTGCCAGCAGTTTGGCACAGGGGGGGAGCTCTGGGGCCAACGTCCTGACTTTC
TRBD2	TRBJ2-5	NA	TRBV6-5	CASSILAGEQTQYF	TGTGCCAGCAGTATCCTAGCGGGAGAACAGACCCAGTACTTC
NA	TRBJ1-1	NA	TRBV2	CARGGRTEAFF	TGTGCCAGGGGGGGGAGGACTGAAGCTTTCTTT
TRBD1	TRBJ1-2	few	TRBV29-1	CSVARTGSGGYTF	TGCAGCGTTGCTCGGACAGGGTCGGGTGGCTACACCTTC
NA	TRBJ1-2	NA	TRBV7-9	CASSLGGTANGYTF	TGTGCCAGCAGCTTAGGCGGGACTGCAAATGGCTACACCTTC